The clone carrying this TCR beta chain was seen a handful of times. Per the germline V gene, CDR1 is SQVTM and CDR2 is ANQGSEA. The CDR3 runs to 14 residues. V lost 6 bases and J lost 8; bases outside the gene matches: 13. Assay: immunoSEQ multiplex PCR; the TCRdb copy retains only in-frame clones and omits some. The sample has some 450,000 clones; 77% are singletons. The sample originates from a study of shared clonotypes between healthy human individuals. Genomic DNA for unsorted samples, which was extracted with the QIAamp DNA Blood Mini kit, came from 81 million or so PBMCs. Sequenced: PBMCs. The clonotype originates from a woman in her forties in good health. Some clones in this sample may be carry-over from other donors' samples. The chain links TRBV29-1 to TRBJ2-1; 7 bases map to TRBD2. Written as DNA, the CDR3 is TGCAGCGTCTGGTTCGGAGCGGCGGGAGATGAGCAGTTCTTC. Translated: CSVWFGAAGDEQFF.